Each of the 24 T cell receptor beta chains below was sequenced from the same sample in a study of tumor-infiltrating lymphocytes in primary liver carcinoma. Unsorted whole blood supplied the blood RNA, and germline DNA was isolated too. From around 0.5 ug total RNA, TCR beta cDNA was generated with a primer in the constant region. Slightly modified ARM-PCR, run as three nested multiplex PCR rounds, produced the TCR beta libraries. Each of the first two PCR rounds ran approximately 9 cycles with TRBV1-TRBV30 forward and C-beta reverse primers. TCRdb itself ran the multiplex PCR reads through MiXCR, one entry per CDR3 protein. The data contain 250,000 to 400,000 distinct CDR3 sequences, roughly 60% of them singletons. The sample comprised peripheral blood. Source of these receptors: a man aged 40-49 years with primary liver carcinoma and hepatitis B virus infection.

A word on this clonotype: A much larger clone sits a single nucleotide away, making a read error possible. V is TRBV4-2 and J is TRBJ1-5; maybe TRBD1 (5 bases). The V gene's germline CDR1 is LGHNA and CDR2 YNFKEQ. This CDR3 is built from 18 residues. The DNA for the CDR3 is TGTCCCAGCAGCGGCCAGGTTACTGCAGGGTCAAGCAATCAGCCCCAGCATTTT. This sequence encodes CPSSGQVTAGSSNQPQHF.

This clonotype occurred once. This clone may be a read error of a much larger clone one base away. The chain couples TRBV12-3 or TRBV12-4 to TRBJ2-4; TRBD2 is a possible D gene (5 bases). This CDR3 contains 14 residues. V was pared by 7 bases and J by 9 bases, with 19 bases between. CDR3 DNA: TGTGCCAGCACATTTACTAGTAAGCAAACCATTCAGTACTTC. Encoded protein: CASTFTSKQTIQYF.

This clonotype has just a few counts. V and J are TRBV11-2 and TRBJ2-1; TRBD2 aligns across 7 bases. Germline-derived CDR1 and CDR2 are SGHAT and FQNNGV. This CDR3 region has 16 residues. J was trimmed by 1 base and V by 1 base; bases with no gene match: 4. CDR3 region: CASSLGGSGSYNEQFF. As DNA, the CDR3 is TGTGCCAGCAGCTTAGGCGGGAGCGGGTCCTACAATGAGCAGTTCTTC.

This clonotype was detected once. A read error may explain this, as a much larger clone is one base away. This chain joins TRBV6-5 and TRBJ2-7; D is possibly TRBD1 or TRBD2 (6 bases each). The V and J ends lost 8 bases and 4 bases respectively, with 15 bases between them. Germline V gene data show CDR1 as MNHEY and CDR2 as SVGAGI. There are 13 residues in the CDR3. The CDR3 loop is CASVGGRGYEQYF. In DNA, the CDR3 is TGTGCCAGCGTGGGGGGCAGGGGATACGAGCAGTACTTC.

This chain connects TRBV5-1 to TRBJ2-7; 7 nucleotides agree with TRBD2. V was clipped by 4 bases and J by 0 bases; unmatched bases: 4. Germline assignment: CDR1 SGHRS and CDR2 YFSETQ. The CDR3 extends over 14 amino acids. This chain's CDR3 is CASSKSGTSYEQYF. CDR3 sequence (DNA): TGCGCCAGCAGCAAAAGCGGGACCTCCTACGAGCAGTACTTC.

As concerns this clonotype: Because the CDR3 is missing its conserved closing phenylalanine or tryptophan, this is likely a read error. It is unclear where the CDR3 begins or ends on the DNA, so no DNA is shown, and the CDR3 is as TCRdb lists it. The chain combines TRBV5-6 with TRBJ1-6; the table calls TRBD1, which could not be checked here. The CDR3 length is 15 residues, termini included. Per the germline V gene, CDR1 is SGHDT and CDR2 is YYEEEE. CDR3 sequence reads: CASSLGTGGNSPPHV.

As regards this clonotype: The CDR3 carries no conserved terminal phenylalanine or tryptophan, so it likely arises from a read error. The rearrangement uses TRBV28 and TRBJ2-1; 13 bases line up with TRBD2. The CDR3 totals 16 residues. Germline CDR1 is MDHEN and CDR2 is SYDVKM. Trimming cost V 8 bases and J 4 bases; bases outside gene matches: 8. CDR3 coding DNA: TGTGCCAGCGCTCAAGGGGGACTAGCGGGATACAATGAGCAGTTCATC. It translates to CASAQGGLAGYNEQFI.

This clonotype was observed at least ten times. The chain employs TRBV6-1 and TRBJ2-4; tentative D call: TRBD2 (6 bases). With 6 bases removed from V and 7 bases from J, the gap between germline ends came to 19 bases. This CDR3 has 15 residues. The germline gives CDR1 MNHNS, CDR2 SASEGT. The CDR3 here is CASRPVDGGANIQYF. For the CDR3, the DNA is TGTGCCAGCAGGCCAGTTGACGGAGGGGCGAACATTCAGTACTTC.

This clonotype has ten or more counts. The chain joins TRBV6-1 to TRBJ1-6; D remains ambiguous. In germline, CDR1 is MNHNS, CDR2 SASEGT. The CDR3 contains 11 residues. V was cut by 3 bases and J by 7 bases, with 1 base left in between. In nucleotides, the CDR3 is TGTGCCAGCAGTGAGAATTCACCCCTCCACTTT. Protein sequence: CASSENSPLHF.

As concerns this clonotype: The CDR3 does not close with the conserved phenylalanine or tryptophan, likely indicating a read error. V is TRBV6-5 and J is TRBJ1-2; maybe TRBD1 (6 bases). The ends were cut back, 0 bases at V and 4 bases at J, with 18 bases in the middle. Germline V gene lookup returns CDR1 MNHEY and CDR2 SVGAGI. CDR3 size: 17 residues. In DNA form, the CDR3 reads TGTGCCAGCAGTTACTCGACCCCCAGGGGTGGATTCTATGGCTACACCCTC. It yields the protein CASSYSTPRGGFYGYTL.

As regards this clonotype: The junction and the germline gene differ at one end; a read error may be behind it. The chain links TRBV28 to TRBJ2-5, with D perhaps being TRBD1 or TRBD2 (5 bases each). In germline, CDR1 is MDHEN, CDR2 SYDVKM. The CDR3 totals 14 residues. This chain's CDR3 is CASTLRGAGETQYF. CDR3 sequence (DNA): TGTGCCAGCACTTTAAGAGGGGCCGGGGAGACCCAGTACTTC.

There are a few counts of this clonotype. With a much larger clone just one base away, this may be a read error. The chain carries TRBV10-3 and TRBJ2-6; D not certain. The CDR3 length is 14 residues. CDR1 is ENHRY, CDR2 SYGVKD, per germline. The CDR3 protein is CAIKTDSGVNVLTF. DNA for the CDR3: TGTGCCATCAAGACCGACTCTGGGGTCAACGTCCTGACTTTC.

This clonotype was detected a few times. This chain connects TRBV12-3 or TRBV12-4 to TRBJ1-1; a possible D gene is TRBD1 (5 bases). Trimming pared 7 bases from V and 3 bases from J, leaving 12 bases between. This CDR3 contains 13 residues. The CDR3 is CASTRGGDTEAFF. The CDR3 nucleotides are TGTGCCAGCACCCGGGGGGGGGACACTGAAGCTTTCTTT.

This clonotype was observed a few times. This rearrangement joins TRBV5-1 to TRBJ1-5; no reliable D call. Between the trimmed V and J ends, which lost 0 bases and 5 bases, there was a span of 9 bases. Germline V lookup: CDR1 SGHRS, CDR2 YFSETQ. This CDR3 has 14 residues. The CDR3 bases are TGCGCCAGCAGCTTGGGCAGTTGGGATCAGCCCCAGCATTTT. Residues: CASSLGSWDQPQHF.

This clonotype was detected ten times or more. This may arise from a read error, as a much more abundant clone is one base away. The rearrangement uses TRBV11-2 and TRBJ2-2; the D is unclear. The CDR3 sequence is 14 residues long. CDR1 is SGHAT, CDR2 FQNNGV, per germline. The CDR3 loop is CAGSLLGLGGELFF. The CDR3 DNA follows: TGTGCCGGCAGCTTACTTGGGCTGGGCGGGGAGCTGTTTTTT. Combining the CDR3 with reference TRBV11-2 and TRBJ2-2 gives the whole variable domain EAGVAQSPRYKIIEKRQSVAFWCNPISGHATLYWYQQILGQGPKLLIQFQNNGVVDDSQLPKDRFSAERLKGVDSTLKIQPAKLEDSAVYLCAGSLLGLGGELFFGEGSRLTVL.

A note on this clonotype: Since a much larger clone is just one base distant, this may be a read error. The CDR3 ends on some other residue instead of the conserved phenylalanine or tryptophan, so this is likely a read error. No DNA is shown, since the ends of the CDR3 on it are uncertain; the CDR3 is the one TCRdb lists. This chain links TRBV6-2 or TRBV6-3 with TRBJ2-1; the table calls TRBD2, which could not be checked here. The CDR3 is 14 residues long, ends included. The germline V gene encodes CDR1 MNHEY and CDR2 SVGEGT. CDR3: CASTLGLAAPREFI.

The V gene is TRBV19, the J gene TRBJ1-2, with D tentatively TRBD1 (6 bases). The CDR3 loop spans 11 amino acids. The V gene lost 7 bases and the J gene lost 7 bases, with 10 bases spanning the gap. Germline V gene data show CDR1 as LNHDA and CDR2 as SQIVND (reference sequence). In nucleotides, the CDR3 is TGTGCCAGTACACAGGGTGTTGGCTACACCTTC. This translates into CASTQGVGYTF.

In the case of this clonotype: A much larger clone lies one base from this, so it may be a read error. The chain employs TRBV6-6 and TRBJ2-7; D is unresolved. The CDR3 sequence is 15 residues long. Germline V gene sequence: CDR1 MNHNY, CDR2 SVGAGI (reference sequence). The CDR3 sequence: CASRQDGQKAYEQCF. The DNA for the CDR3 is TGTGCCAGCAGGCAGGACGGCCAGAAGGCCTACGAGCAGTGCTTC.

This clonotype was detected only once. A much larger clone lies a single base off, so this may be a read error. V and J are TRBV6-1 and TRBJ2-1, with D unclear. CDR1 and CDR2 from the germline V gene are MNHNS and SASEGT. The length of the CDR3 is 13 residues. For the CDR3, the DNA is TGTGCCAGAAGTGAACCAGGCGACAATGAGCAGTTCTTC. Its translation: CARSEPGDNEQFF.

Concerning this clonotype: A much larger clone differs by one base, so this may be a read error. CDR3 residues: CASNERSGYYEQYF. In DNA, the CDR3 is TGTGCCAGCAATGAAAGGTCCGGCTACTACGAGCAGTACTTC. The J gene is TRBJ2-7, the V gene TRBV6-1, with D uncertain. Per the germline V gene, CDR1 is MNHNS and CDR2 is SASEGT. The length of the CDR3 is 14 residues.

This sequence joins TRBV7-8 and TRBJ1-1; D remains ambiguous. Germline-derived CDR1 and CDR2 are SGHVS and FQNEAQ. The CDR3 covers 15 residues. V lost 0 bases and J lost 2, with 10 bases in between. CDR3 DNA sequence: TGTGCCAGCAGCTTAGCGGGCAGCTTTAACACTGAAGCTTTCTTT. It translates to CASSLAGSFNTEAFF.

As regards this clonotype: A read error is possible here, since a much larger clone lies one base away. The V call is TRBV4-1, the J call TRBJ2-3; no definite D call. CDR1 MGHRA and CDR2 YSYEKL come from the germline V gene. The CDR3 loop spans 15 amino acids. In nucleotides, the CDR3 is TGCGCCAACAGCCAAGACGACGCCTCATGGGATACGCAGTATTTT. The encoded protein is CANSQDDASWDTQYF.

The CDR3 DNA is TGTGCCAGCAGCCCGAGCGGGAGGGCCCACGAGCAGTACTTC. Protein product: CASSPSGRAHEQYF. V gene TRBV14 combines with J gene TRBJ2-7, with 10 bases aligning to TRBD2. The CDR3 is 14 residues long. CDR1 is SGHDN, CDR2 FVKESK, per germline. Trimming took 4 bases from V and 5 from J; bases not matched to a gene: 5.

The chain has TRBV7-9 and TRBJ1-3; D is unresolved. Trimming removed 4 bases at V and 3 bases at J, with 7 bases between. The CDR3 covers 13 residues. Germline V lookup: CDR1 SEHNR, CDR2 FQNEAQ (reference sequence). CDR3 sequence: CASSSPLGNTIYF. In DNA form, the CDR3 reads TGTGCCAGCAGCTCCCCGCTTGGAAACACCATATATTTT.